This T cell receptor beta chain is drawn from a study of shared clonotypes between healthy human individuals. Methods used by the authors: Filtering differed because ImmunoSEQ produced junction-only sequences that carried no quality scores. TCRdb's copy holds only in-frame clones and misses some; the assay was immunoSEQ multiplex PCR. D and trimming were read from the DNA, whereas the V and J calls and clone size are those reported in that table. The sample yields 300,000 or so clones, about 74% seen once. Sequencing used memory CD4+ T cells sorted from blood. This sample's subset: CD45RA-negative fraction. The source of this sequence is a man younger than 40 in good health.

The CDR3 DNA sequence: TGTGCCAGCAGTTTCTCAGCGGGAGGAAGGGAGACCCAGTACTTC. Its protein product is CASSFSAGGRETQYF. The rearrangement links TRBV28 to TRBJ2-5; 9 bases agree with TRBD2. The J segment lost 5 bases and the V segment lost 3 bases, leaving 7 bases of the junction unmatched. The CDR3 sequence is 15 residues long. CDR1 is MDHEN and CDR2 is SYDVKM in the germline V gene.